These 15 T cell receptor beta chains came from one sample sequenced in a study of CD8+CD57+ T cells in acquired aplastic anemia. In patients chosen for sequencing, flow cytometry had shown CD8+CD57+ cell expansion. TCR beta VDJ and CDR3 were profiled, and genomic DNA was the template. One entry per CDR3 protein, called by TCRdb with MiXCR from the reads. The profile shows about 160,000 distinct CDR3 sequences, about 50% of them singletons. Source material: sorted CD4+, CD8+, or CD8+CD57+ T cells (not recorded which) from PBMCs. The receptors here all came from a human donor with aplastic anemia.

The rearrangement links TRBV20-1 to TRBJ1-1; 7 nucleotides line up with TRBD1. The trim removed 6 bases at V and 5 bases at J, leaving 12 bases unmatched. Looked up from germline, CDR1 is DFQATT and CDR2 is SNEGSKA (reference sequence). This CDR3 has 14 residues. CDR3 in DNA: TGCAGTGCCCAATTGGGACAGAGGGTTACTGAAGCTTTCTTT. It specifies CSAQLGQRVTEAFF.

The CDR3 sequence is CARYRTTNEKLFF. DNA of the CDR3: TGTGCCAGGTACAGGACAACTAATGAAAAACTGTTTTTT. The V call is TRBV24-1, the J call TRBJ1-4, with D possibly being TRBD1 (5 bases). This CDR3 spans 13 amino acids. From germline, CDR1 is KGHDR and CDR2 SFDVKD. Trimming left V 11 bases short and J 0 bases short, with 9 bases between.

This clonotype was recorded many times. This chain links TRBV11-3 with TRBJ1-1; tentative D call: TRBD1 (5 bases). There are 16 residues in the CDR3. CDR1 SGHNT and CDR2 YENEEA come from the germline V gene. The V end was cut by 0 bases, the J end by 3 bases, with 14 bases between. The chain's CDR3 is CASSLDHAREDTEAFF. The DNA of the CDR3 is TGTGCCAGCAGCTTAGATCACGCCAGGGAGGACACTGAAGCTTTCTTT.

The chain joins TRBV24-1 to TRBJ2-1; D tentatively reads TRBD1 or TRBD2 (5 bases each). This CDR3 is 14 amino acids long. V lost 7 bases and J 4 bases, leaving 13 bases between the germline ends. Germline CDR1 is KGHDR and CDR2 is SFDVKD. Here the CDR3 reads CATSRDGLYNEQFF. The CDR3 DNA is TGTGCCACCAGCCGGGACGGACTTTACAATGAGCAGTTCTTC.

This clonotype came up a few times. This chain uses TRBV19 with TRBJ2-7, with 11 bases identical to TRBD2. V was clipped by 5 bases and J by 2 bases; unmatched bases: 8. The CDR3 extends over 16 amino acids. The V gene's germline CDR1 is LNHDA and CDR2 SQIVND (reference sequence). CDR3 amino acids: CASSFELAGGTYEQYF. In DNA form, the CDR3 reads TGTGCCAGTAGTTTCGAGCTAGCGGGAGGTACCTACGAGCAGTACTTC. Complete variable domain (other parts from reference TRBV19 and TRBJ2-7): DGGITQSPKYLFRKEGQNVTLSCEQNLNHDAMYWYRQDPGQGLRLIYYSQIVNDFQKGDIAEGYSVSREKKESFPLTVTSAQKNPTAFYLCASSFELAGGTYEQYFGPGTRLTVT.

The chain is built from TRBV6-5 and TRBJ2-7; D gene unclear. CDR3 length: 13 amino acids. Per germline, CDR1 MNHEY and CDR2 SVGAGI. V was cut by 2 bases and J by 7 bases, with 12 bases left in between. The CDR3 DNA reads TGTGCCAGCAGTTACAGTAGGGATGGGGAGCAGTACTTC. As protein: CASSYSRDGEQYF.

The chain joins TRBV2 to TRBJ1-2, with D hard to call. Germline CDR1 is SNHLY and CDR2 is FYNNEI. This CDR3 is built from 14 residues. V lost 6 bases and J 8 bases, leaving 19 bases between the germline ends. CDR3 protein: CASRGPGDTDGYTF. The CDR3 DNA reads TGTGCCAGCAGAGGACCGGGAGACACCGACGGCTACACCTTC.

The table lists this clonotype with many counts. The chain recombines TRBV19 with TRBJ1-1, with D possibly matching TRBD1 (6 bases). The germline CDR1 and CDR2 sequences are LNHDA and SQIVND (reference sequence). Trimming stripped 7 bases from V and 2 bases from J, with 8 bases between. CDR3 length: 12 amino acids. CDR3 coding DNA: TGTGCCAGTAAACAGGGAAACACTGAAGCTTTCTTT. Translated: CASKQGNTEAFF.

The V call is TRBV25-1, the J call TRBJ2-1; D is unresolved. From germline, CDR1 is MGHDK and CDR2 SYGVNS. Trimming took 5 bases from V and 1 from J, leaving 18 bases between them. The CDR3 covers 17 residues. CDR3 residues: CASSPRDTPKSYNEQFF. DNA for the CDR3: TGTGCCAGCAGTCCCCGTGACACGCCGAAGTCCTACAATGAGCAGTTCTTC.

The chain employs TRBV24-1 and TRBJ1-1; D gene unclear. The CDR3 has 12 residues. Looked up from germline, CDR1 is KGHDR and CDR2 is SFDVKD. Trimming stripped 11 bases from V and 2 bases from J, with 11 bases between. The CDR3 nucleotides are TGTGCCAGCGCCCCGGGAAACACTGAAGCTTTCTTT. The encoded protein is CASAPGNTEAFF.

This chain links TRBV29-1 with TRBJ2-7; the D is unclear. Germline V gives CDR1 SQVTM, CDR2 ANQGSEA. V lost 0 bases and J lost 0, with 3 bases in between. The CDR3 consists of 12 residues. The CDR3 region is CSVEDSSYEQYF. CDR3 in DNA: TGCAGCGTTGAAGACAGCTCCTACGAGCAGTACTTC.

CDR3 coding DNA: TGTGCCACCAGCCGCCCAGGGGAGGGAAACACCATATATTTT. It encodes CATSRPGEGNTIYF. V is TRBV15 and J is TRBJ1-3; weak D call: TRBD1 (6 bases). V was clipped by 5 bases and J by 4 bases, with 12 bases between them. CDR3 size: 14 residues. CDR1 and CDR2 from the germline V gene are LNHNV and YYDKDF (reference sequence).

This clonotype has a count of ten or more. This sequence joins TRBV6-5 and TRBJ2-7; weak D call: TRBD1 (5 bases). Germline V gene sequence: CDR1 MNHEY, CDR2 SVGAGI. This CDR3 spans 14 amino acids. The germline V and J ends were trimmed by 4 bases and 0 bases, with 10 bases remaining between them. The CDR3 loop is CASSWSGYSYEQYF. The CDR3 DNA reads as TGTGCCAGCAGTTGGTCAGGGTACTCCTACGAGCAGTACTTC.

This clonotype was counted many times. V and J are TRBV20-1 and TRBJ1-4, with 8 bases that match TRBD1. V was pared by 3 bases and J by 7 bases, with 10 bases of the junction left unmatched. The CDR3 spans 15 residues. The germline V gene has CDR1 DFQATT and CDR2 SNEGSKA (reference sequence). This CDR3 reads CSARFDRGLVEKLFF. The CDR3 coding sequence is TGCAGTGCTAGGTTTGACAGGGGACTCGTTGAAAAACTGTTTTTT.

In regard to this clonotype: One end of the junction is discordant with germline, which a read error may explain. This chain connects TRBV7-9 to TRBJ2-1, with 8 bases that match TRBD2. CDR1 is SEHNR and CDR2 is FQNEAQ in the germline V gene (reference sequence). The CDR3 sequence is 12 residues long. CDR3 DNA sequence: TGTGCCAGCAGCCCGGGGGGGGGCGACCACCACTTC. Translation gives CASSPGGGDHHF. The complete variable domain, with remaining parts taken from reference TRBV7-9 and TRBJ2-1, reads DTGVSQNPRHKITKRGQNVTFRCDPISEHNRLYWYRQTLGQGPEFLTYFQNEAQLEKSRLLSDRFSAERPKGSFSTLEIQRTEQGDSAMYLCASSPGGGDHHFGPGTRLTVL.